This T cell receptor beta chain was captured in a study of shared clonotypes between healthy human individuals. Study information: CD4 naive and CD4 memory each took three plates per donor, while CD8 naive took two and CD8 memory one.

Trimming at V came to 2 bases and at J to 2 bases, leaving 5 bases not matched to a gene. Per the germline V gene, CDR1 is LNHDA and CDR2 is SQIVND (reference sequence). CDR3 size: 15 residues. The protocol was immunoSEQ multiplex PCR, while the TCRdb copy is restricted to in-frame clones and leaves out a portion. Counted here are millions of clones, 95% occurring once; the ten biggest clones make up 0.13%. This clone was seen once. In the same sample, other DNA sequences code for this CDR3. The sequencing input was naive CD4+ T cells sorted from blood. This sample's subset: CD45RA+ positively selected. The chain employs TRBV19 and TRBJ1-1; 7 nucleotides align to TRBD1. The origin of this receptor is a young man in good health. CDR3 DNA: TGTGCCAGTAGTATAAGGGGGCAGACTAACACTGAAGCTTTCTTT. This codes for CASSIRGQTNTEAFF.